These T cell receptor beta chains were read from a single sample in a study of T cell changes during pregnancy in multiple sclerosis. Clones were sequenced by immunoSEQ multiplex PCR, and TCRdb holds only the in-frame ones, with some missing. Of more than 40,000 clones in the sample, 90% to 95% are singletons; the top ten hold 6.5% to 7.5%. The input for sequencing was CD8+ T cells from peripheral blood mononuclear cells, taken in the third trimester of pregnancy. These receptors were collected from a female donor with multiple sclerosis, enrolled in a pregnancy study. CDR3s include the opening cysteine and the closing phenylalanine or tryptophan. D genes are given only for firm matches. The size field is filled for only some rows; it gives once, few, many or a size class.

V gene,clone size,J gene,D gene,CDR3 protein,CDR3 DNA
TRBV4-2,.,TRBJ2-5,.,CASSGVGEETQYF,TGTGCCAGCAGCGGTGTAGGGGAAGAGACCCAGTACTTC
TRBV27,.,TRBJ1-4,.,CASRSVATNEKLFF,TGTGCCAGCAGGAGCGTTGCAACTAATGAAAAACTGTTTTTT
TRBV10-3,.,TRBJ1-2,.,CAIRREGLGDYGYTF,TGTGCCATCAGGCGGGAGGGGTTAGGCGACTATGGCTACACCTTC
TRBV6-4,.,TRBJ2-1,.,CASSDSRAGEYNEQFF,TGTGCCAGCAGTGACTCGAGGGCAGGGGAGTACAATGAGCAGTTCTTC
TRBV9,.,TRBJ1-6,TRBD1,CASSETDRGEPLHF,TGTGCCAGCAGCGAGACGGACAGGGGGGAACCCCTCCACTTT
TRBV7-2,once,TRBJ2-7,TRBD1,CASRVGQGLDEQYF,TGTGCCAGCAGGGTGGGACAGGGCCTAGACGAGCAGTACTTC
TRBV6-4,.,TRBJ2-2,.,CASSPGDTGELFF,TGTGCCAGCTCCCCAGGGGACACCGGGGAGCTGTTTTTT
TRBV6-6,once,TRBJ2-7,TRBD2,CASSYPDSGSYEQYF,TGTGCCAGCAGTTACCCGGATAGCGGGAGTTACGAGCAGTACTTC
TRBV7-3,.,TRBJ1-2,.,CASRAAGEGLSGYTF,TGTGCCAGCAGGGCTGCAGGAGAGGGACTAAGTGGCTACACCTTC
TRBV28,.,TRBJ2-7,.,CASSSPAETVYEQYF,TGTGCCAGCAGTTCCCCGGCTGAGACAGTATACGAGCAGTACTTC
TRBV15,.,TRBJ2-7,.,CATSSTSGAYEQYF,TGTGCCACCAGCAGCACTAGTGGGGCCTACGAGCAGTACTTC
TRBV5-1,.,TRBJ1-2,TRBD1,CASRLDRETHGYTF,TGCGCCAGCAGACTGGACAGGGAGACGCATGGCTACACCTTC
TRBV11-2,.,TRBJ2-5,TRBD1,CASSLETGRFRLRETQYF,TGTGCCAGCAGCTTAGAGACAGGGAGATTTAGATTGAGGGAGACCCAGTACTTC
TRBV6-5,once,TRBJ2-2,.,CASEGETGELFF,TGTGCCAGCGAAGGAGAAACCGGGGAGCTGTTTTTT
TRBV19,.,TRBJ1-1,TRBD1,CASSIFPTGDTEAFF,TGTGCCAGTAGTATTTTCCCGACAGGGGACACTGAAGCTTTCTTT
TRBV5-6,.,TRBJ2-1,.,CASSVDGGTYNEQFF,TGTGCCAGCAGCGTGGACGGGGGTACCTACAATGAGCAGTTCTTC
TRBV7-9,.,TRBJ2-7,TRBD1,CASSPPTGPRVYEQYF,TGTGCCAGCAGCCCCCCGACAGGGCCGAGGGTCTACGAGCAGTACTTC
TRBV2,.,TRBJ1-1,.,CASSGADLNTEAFF,TGTGCCAGCAGTGGGGCAGATCTTAACACTGAAGCTTTCTTT
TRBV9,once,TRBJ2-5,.,CASSVGGNRQETQYF,TGTGCCAGCAGCGTAGGGGGAAACAGGCAAGAGACCCAGTACTTC
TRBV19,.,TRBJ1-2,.,CATHPPQVYGYTF,TGTGCCACCCACCCCCCGCAGGTGTACGGCTACACCTTC
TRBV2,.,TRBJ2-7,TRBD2,CASSLLAGGHEQYF,TGTGCCAGCAGTCTACTAGCGGGGGGGCACGAGCAGTACTTC
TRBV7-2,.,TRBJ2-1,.,CASSLALVLSPYNEQFF,TGTGCCAGCAGCTTAGCCTTAGTGCTTTCCCCCTACAATGAGCAGTTCTTC
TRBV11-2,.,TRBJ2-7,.,CASSFGQPYEQYF,TGTGCCAGCAGCTTTGGACAGCCCTACGAGCAGTACTTC
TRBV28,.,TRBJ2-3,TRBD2,CASSPLGGAGGFDTQYF,TGTGCCAGCAGTCCCCTGGGTGGAGCGGGGGGTTTTGATACGCAGTATTTT
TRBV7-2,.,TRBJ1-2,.,CASSSPGDTNYGYTF,TGTGCCAGCAGCAGCCCAGGGGACACTAACTATGGCTACACCTTC
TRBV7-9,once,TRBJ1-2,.,CASSLGEEGYGYTF,TGTGCCAGCAGCTTAGGGGAAGAGGGATATGGCTACACCTTC
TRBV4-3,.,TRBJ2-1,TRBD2,CASSQGPSGGQNEQFF,TGCGCCAGCAGCCAAGGCCCTAGCGGGGGTCAAAATGAGCAGTTCTTC
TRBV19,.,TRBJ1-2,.,CASSIDHVLVYSGYTF,TGTGCCAGTAGTATAGATCATGTTTTAGTTTACAGTGGCTACACCTTC
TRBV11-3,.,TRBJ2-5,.,CASSLAGETQYF,TGTGCCAGCAGCTTAGCGGGGGAGACCCAGTACTTC
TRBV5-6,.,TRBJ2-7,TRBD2,CASSQGLADSYEQYF,TGTGCCAGCAGCCAGGGACTAGCCGACTCCTACGAGCAGTACTTC
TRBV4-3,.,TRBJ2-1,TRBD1,CASSQDTGTGSTEQFF,TGCGCCAGCAGCCAAGACACCGGGACAGGGTCGACAGAGCAGTTCTTC
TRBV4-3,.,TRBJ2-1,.,CASSRLVNNEQFF,TGCGCCAGCAGCCGACTGGTAAACAATGAGCAGTTCTTC
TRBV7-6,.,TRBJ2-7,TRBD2,CASSLAVTSGGPSYEQYF,TGTGCCAGCAGCTTAGCCGTGACTAGCGGGGGGCCTTCCTACGAGCAGTACTTC